A single sample is the source of the 29 T cell receptor beta chains below, sequenced in a study of neurological immune-mediated disorders. Each CDR3 protein gets one entry after TCRdb re-called the 5' RACE reads with MiXCR. The sample carries about 120,000 distinct CDR3 sequences, roughly 3.2% recorded once. Sequencing was done on a sample of PBMCs. The source is a woman aged 25-40 years with multiple sclerosis.

This clonotype was recorded at least ten times. This chain links TRBV7-9 with TRBJ2-1; a weak D match, TRBD1 (6 bases). The CDR3 runs to 15 residues. In germline, CDR1 is SEHNR, CDR2 FQNEAQ (reference sequence). The ends were cut back, 5 bases at V and 4 bases at J, with 15 bases in the middle. The DNA for the CDR3 is TGTGCCAGCAGCCCCCCGGGACAAAGATACAATGAGCAGTTCTTC. It is translated as CASSPPGQRYNEQFF.

This clonotype was seen at least ten times. V is TRBV7-2 and J is TRBJ1-5; TRBD1 matches 7 bases. With V trimmed by 3 bases and J by 2 bases, 4 bases remained unmatched. The CDR3 is made up of 15 amino acids. CDR1 and CDR2 (germline): SGHTA, FQGNSA. The chain's CDR3 is CASSFVTGGNQPQHF. The CDR3, as DNA: TGTGCCAGCAGCTTCGTCACAGGGGGCAATCAGCCCCAGCATTTT. The variable domain in full, completed from reference TRBV7-2 and TRBJ1-5, reads GAGVSQSPSNKVTEKGKDVELRCDPISGHTALYWYRQSLGQGLEFLIYFQGNSAPDKSGLPSDRFSAERTGGSVSTLTIQRTQQEDSAVYLCASSFVTGGNQPQHFGDGTRLSIL.

This clonotype is termed medium-sized. The chain joins TRBV10-3 to TRBJ2-7; D gene uncertain. The CDR3 spans 13 residues. Germline V gene sequence: CDR1 ENHRY, CDR2 SYGVKD. Deletions cut 7 bases from V and 0 bases from J, with 10 bases between. In DNA form, the CDR3 reads TGTGCCATCACGGGCGCTTACTCCTACGAGCAGTACTTC. Translation: CAITGAYSYEQYF.

This clonotype was seen repeatedly, ten times or more. The chain has TRBV7-2 and TRBJ2-6; D could derive from TRBD1 or TRBD2 (5 bases each). V lost 1 base and J lost 3, with 10 bases in between. Germline-derived CDR1 and CDR2 are SGHTA and FQGNSA. CDR3 length: 16 residues. CDR3 in DNA: TGTGCCAGCAGCTTAGTGGGGGTTAATGGGGCCAACGTCCTGACTTTC. The encoded protein is CASSLVGVNGANVLTF.

This clonotype showed up many times. The junction differs from germline at one of its ends, possibly a read error. V is TRBV12-3 or TRBV12-4 and J is TRBJ1-1; D call uncertain. The CDR3 totals 11 residues. The CDR3 coding sequence is TGTGCCAGCCGTTTGAACACTGAAGCTTTCTTT. This sequence encodes CASRLNTEAFF.

This clonotype was seen many times. The chain uses TRBV20-1 and TRBJ2-7, with 12 bases lining up with TRBD2. This CDR3 is 15 amino acids long. After removal of 6 bases from V and 4 bases from J, the junction contained 10 bases not matched to a gene. CDR1 and CDR2 (germline): DFQATT, SNEGSKA (reference sequence). This chain's CDR3 is CSAVGVLAGGYEQYF. The CDR3 nucleotides read TGCAGTGCCGTGGGGGTACTAGCGGGAGGATACGAGCAGTACTTC.

This clonotype was detected ten times or more. V gene TRBV29-1 combines with J gene TRBJ2-3; 12 bases are a match to TRBD2. The V segment lost 3 bases and the J segment 4 bases; nucleotides outside the gene matches: 5. CDR3 size: 15 residues. Germline V gene data show CDR1 as SQVTM and CDR2 as ANQGSEA. CDR3 in DNA: TGCAGCGTTGAGTCGTCTAGCGGGAGGGCAGATACGCAGTATTTT. It yields the protein CSVESSSGRADTQYF.

This clonotype was recorded many times. V and J are TRBV5-1 and TRBJ2-3, with D unresolved. CDR3 length: 12 amino acids. Trimming took 0 bases from V and 5 from J, leaving 4 bases between them. From germline, CDR1 is SGHRS and CDR2 YFSETQ. The CDR3 region is CASSLEEDTQYF. The CDR3 bases are TGCGCCAGCAGCTTGGAGGAAGATACGCAGTATTTT.

Only a few counts were recorded for this clonotype. The genes are TRBV7-2 and TRBJ2-1, with a possible D match to TRBD1 (5 bases). The CDR3 is 12 residues long. Per the germline V gene, CDR1 is SGHTA and CDR2 is FQGNSA. V lost 2 bases to trimming and J lost 7 bases, with 6 bases between them. DNA of the CDR3: TGTGCCAGCAGCTTAAAGGGGAATGAGCAGTTCTTC. This encodes CASSLKGNEQFF.

This clonotype was counted at least ten times. As DNA, the CDR3 is TGCAGTGCTGGGGGGCGGGCCAGTGAGGCAGATACGCAGTATTTT. Translation gives CSAGGRASEADTQYF. This sequence joins TRBV20-1 and TRBJ2-3, with D perhaps assigned TRBD1 or TRBD2 (6 bases each). The V and J ends lost 5 bases and 4 bases respectively, with 19 bases between them. Germline V CDR1 and CDR2: DFQATT, SNEGSKA (reference sequence). The CDR3 has 15 amino acids.

Ten or more counts support this clonotype. The chain has TRBV7-8 and TRBJ2-3; 7 nucleotides agree with TRBD1. V shed 5 bases, J shed 0 bases, and the junction held 5 bases outside the gene matches. The CDR3 runs 15 residues. Germline CDR1 is SGHVS and CDR2 is FQNEAQ. The CDR3 loop reads CASSPGTVSTDTQYF. The DNA of the CDR3 is TGTGCCAGCAGCCCAGGGACAGTCAGCACAGATACGCAGTATTTT.

This clonotype appeared many times. V usage is TRBV11-1 and J usage is TRBJ1-5; no clear D gene. The CDR3 totals 15 residues. Trimming took off 1 base at V and 9 bases at J, with 16 bases between the two ends. Germline V gene lookup returns CDR1 SGHAT and CDR2 FQDESV (reference sequence). For the CDR3, the DNA is TGTGCCAGCAGCTTAGATTCTTTATTCGACGGGCCCCAGCATTTT. It encodes CASSLDSLFDGPQHF.

This clonotype was counted ten times or more. The J gene is TRBJ1-2, the V gene TRBV7-9; TRBD1 is a possible D gene (6 bases). V lost 0 bases to trimming and J lost 4 bases, with 12 bases between them. This CDR3 has 15 amino acids. CDR1 is SEHNR, CDR2 FQNEAQ, per germline (reference sequence). CDR3 in amino acids: CASSLARTALYGYTF. DNA of the CDR3: TGTGCCAGCAGCTTAGCCCGGACAGCCCTCTATGGCTACACCTTC.

Ten or more counts support this clonotype. The chain joins TRBV5-1 to TRBJ1-2; 8 nucleotides agree with TRBD1. This CDR3 comprises 18 residues. Germline V gene lookup returns CDR1 SGHRS and CDR2 YFSETQ. Unmatched junction bases numbered 16, after V lost 0 bases and J lost 6 bases. The CDR3 nucleotides read TGCGCCAGCAGCTTGGGGTACGCCAGGGGGCGTGTTGTTAATGGCTACACCTTC. It yields the protein CASSLGYARGRVVNGYTF.

This clonotype appeared many times. The chain combines TRBV5-6 with TRBJ2-7; D gene unclear. Deletions cut 4 bases from V and 0 bases from J, with 8 bases between. Germline CDR1 is SGHDT and CDR2 is YYEEEE. This CDR3 is 13 amino acids long. DNA for the CDR3: TGTGCCAGCAGCCTCGTCGGCTCCTACGAGCAGTACTTC. Translation: CASSLVGSYEQYF. Variable domain in full (rest from reference TRBV5-6 and TRBJ2-7): DAGVTQSPTHLIKTRGQQVTLRCSPKSGHDTVSWYQQALGQGPQFIFQYYEEEERQRGNFPDRFSGHQFPNYSSELNVNALLLGDSALYLCASSLVGSYEQYFGPGTRLTVT.

Ten or more counts support this clonotype. The chain joins TRBV9 to TRBJ1-1; D call uncertain. The CDR3 spans 14 residues. CDR1 SGDLS and CDR2 YYNGEE come from the germline V gene. The ends were cut back, 1 base at V and 1 base at J, with 8 bases in the middle. CDR3 sequence (DNA): TGTGCCAGCAGCGTACGCCTTGAGAACACTGAAGCTTTCTTT. This translates into CASSVRLENTEAFF.

Comments on this clonotype: This may stem from a read error, because a much larger clone lies one nucleotide away. The chain employs TRBV10-3 and TRBJ2-1; no clear D gene. Deletions cut 6 bases from V and 0 bases from J, with 6 bases between. The CDR3 consists of 13 residues. The germline gives CDR1 ENHRY, CDR2 SYGVKD. CDR3 amino acids: CAIRTTSYNEQFF. The CDR3 DNA reads TGTGCCATCAGGACAACCTCCTACAATGAGCAGTTCTTC.

This clonotype was seen repeatedly, ten times or more. V is TRBV9 and J is TRBJ2-3; the match to TRBD2 covers 8 bases. Per the germline V gene, CDR1 is SGDLS and CDR2 is YYNGEE. This CDR3 has 17 residues. The trim removed 0 bases at V and 2 bases at J, leaving 8 bases unmatched. In DNA form, the CDR3 reads TGTGCCAGCAGCGTAGACCCTAGCGGGCTACTCACAGATACGCAGTATTTT. It specifies CASSVDPSGLLTDTQYF.

Concerning this clonotype itself: Since a much larger clone is just one base distant, this may be a read error. The genes are TRBV29-1 and TRBJ1-1; D is ambiguous. V gave up 6 bases and J gave up 4 bases, with 3 bases separating them. This CDR3 is 9 amino acids long. Germline CDR1 and CDR2: SQVTM and ANQGSEA. In DNA form, the CDR3 reads TGCAGCGTGGGCACTGAAGCTTTCTTT. It yields the protein CSVGTEAFF.

At least ten counts were recorded for this clonotype. The rearrangement uses TRBV20-1 and TRBJ2-1; maybe TRBD1 (6 bases). This CDR3 comprises 14 residues. Per the germline V gene, CDR1 is DFQATT and CDR2 is SNEGSKA (reference sequence). V was clipped by 5 bases and J by 5 bases, with 16 bases between them. CDR3 sequence (DNA): TGCAGTGCTTCTACTCCAGGGGCCAACAATGAGCAGTTCTTC. Protein: CSASTPGANNEQFF.

The table lists this clonotype with a few counts. This chain connects TRBV7-8 to TRBJ1-1; D uncertain. This CDR3 has 14 amino acids. V lost 9 bases and J 0 bases, leaving 14 bases between the germline ends. Germline V CDR1 and CDR2: SGHVS, FQNEAQ. DNA of the CDR3: TGTGCCAGTATTCATGGGTCAATGAACACTGAAGCTTTCTTT. The encoded protein is CASIHGSMNTEAFF.

This clonotype came up many times. The chain employs TRBV6-5 and TRBJ2-7; tentative D call: TRBD1 (6 bases). V lost 11 bases and J 0 bases, leaving 14 bases between the germline ends. The germline V gene encodes CDR1 MNHEY and CDR2 SVGAGI. The CDR3 sequence is 13 residues long. The CDR3 loop reads CAAGRGFSYEQYF. The CDR3 region has the DNA TGTGCCGCCGGCAGGGGATTCTCCTACGAGCAGTACTTC.

This clonotype was counted many times. The CDR3 protein is CASGTGSSTGELFF. DNA for the CDR3: TGCGCCAGCGGGACAGGGTCGAGCACCGGGGAGCTGTTTTTT. The genes are TRBV5-1 and TRBJ2-2, with 9 bases identical to TRBD1. The germline V gene encodes CDR1 SGHRS and CDR2 YFSETQ. The V segment lost 7 bases and the J segment 4 bases; nucleotides outside the gene matches: 5. The CDR3 contains 14 residues.

This clonotype has at least ten counts. The chain is built from TRBV20-1 and TRBJ1-6; 9 nucleotides align to TRBD1. J gave up 8 bases and V 5 bases, and 7 bases lay outside the gene matches. The V gene's germline CDR1 is DFQATT and CDR2 SNEGSKA (reference sequence). This CDR3 region has 14 residues. The CDR3 protein is CSARTGTGYSPLHF. The DNA of the CDR3 is TGCAGTGCTCGAACCGGGACAGGGTATTCACCCCTCCACTTT.

At least ten counts were recorded for this clonotype. The chain carries TRBV5-1 and TRBJ2-4; D is possibly TRBD2 (5 bases). V was cut by 3 bases and J by 6 bases, with 13 bases left in between. The CDR3 covers 14 residues. Germline CDR1 SGHRS, CDR2 YFSETQ. CDR3 bases: TGCGCCAGCAGCTCCCCTCCGGCGGGAAACATTCAGTACTTC. Translating it yields CASSSPPAGNIQYF.

In its sample, this clonotype was seen many times. This rearrangement joins TRBV7-8 to TRBJ1-5; no clear D. Trimming pared 6 bases from V and 0 bases from J, leaving 21 bases between. From germline, CDR1 is SGHVS and CDR2 FQNEAQ. The CDR3 spans 18 residues. DNA of the CDR3: TGTGCCAGCAGTCGCATCCGGACGCCGATCTATAGCAATCAGCCCCAGCATTTT. Protein: CASSRIRTPIYSNQPQHF. Supplemented by reference TRBV7-8 and TRBJ1-5, the full variable domain reads GAGVSQSPRYKVAKRGQDVALRCDPISGHVSLFWYQQALGQGPEFLTYFQNEAQLDKSGLPSDRFFAERPEGSVSTLKIQRTQQEDSAVYLCASSRIRTPIYSNQPQHFGDGTRLSIL.

This clonotype appeared many times. The chain links TRBV30 to TRBJ2-2; D gene ambiguous. Germline CDR1 GTSNPN, CDR2 SVGIG (reference sequence). V lost 1 base to trimming and J lost 4 bases, with 7 bases between them. CDR3 length equals 13 residues. CDR3 protein: CAWSDASTGELFF. CDR3 nucleotide sequence: TGTGCCTGGAGTGATGCCTCCACCGGGGAGCTGTTTTTT.

This clonotype has at least ten counts. This rearrangement joins TRBV20-1 to TRBJ2-7; D assignment may be TRBD1 or TRBD2 (5 bases each). The CDR3 is 15 amino acids. Germline CDR1 and CDR2: DFQATT and SNEGSKA (reference sequence). The V end was cut by 7 bases, the J end by 1 base, with 20 bases between. CDR3 sequence reads: CSGIRVRTPSYEQYF. CDR3 DNA: TGCAGTGGTATCAGGGTGCGGACTCCTTCCTACGAGCAGTACTTC.

The chain carries TRBV7-9 and TRBJ1-2; unclear D gene. The CDR3 length is 12 residues. Germline assignment: CDR1 SEHNR and CDR2 FQNEAQ (reference sequence). CDR3 sequence (DNA): TGTGCAAGCCCCCTCATTTTTGGTGGCTACACCTTC. It translates to CASPLIFGGYTF.